The 13 T cell receptor beta chains below come from one sample, sequenced in a study of cytomegalovirus exposure and HLA in healthy donors. Researchers ran the PCR with 60 Vbeta and 13 Jbeta primers. Repertoires were generated with immunoSEQ multiplex PCR, while TCRdb's copy carries only in-frame clones and drops some. Of 100,000 to 150,000 clones listed, roughly a tenth are singletons. The sample taken for sequencing was PBMCs. These receptors came from a woman aged 18-29 years in good health and CMV-seropositive.

This clone turned up a few times. V is TRBV11-2 and J is TRBJ2-7; D uncertain. This CDR3 has 14 amino acids. CDR1 and CDR2 from the germline V gene are SGHAT and FQNNGV. Trimming removed 0 bases at V and 2 bases at J, with 8 bases between. CDR3 nucleotides: TGTGCCAGCAGCTTAGATCTAAGAGCCTACGAGCAGTACTTC. Residues: CASSLDLRAYEQYF.

This sequence joins TRBV6-1 and TRBJ2-2; 8 nucleotides match TRBD1. This CDR3 comprises 17 residues. The ends lost 4 bases at V and 1 base at J; junction bases unmatched: 8. Germline V gives CDR1 MNHNS, CDR2 SASEGT. In DNA, the CDR3 is TGTGCCAGCAGTGGCCCAGGACAGGGACAGAACACCGGGGAGCTGTTTTTT. It specifies CASSGPGQGQNTGELFF.

The sample holds a few counts of this clone. The chain uses TRBV5-6 and TRBJ2-1, with 15 positions matching TRBD2. This CDR3 is built from 17 residues. J was trimmed by 4 bases and V by 5 bases; bases with no gene match: 7. Germline assignment: CDR1 SGHDT and CDR2 YYEEEE. CDR3 region: CASSRTSGRAGYNEQFF. The CDR3 nucleotides read TGTGCCAGCAGTAGGACTAGCGGGAGGGCGGGGTACAATGAGCAGTTCTTC.

The chain employs TRBV6-4 and TRBJ1-5; D is unresolved. CDR3 length: 12 residues. Trimming cost V 7 bases and J 5 bases, with 9 bases left between them. The germline CDR1 and CDR2 sequences are MRHNA and SNTAGT. CDR3 bases: TGTGCCAGCAAGAGAGGGTATCAGCCCCAGCATTTT. The encoded protein is CASKRGYQPQHF.

This clone was found a few times. V gene TRBV18 combines with J gene TRBJ2-1; 7 bases fit TRBD2. CDR1 and CDR2 from the germline V gene are KGHSH and LQKENI. This CDR3 comprises 13 residues. V was pared by 3 bases and J by 6 bases, with 2 bases of the junction left unmatched. CDR3 DNA sequence: TGTGCCAGCTCACCGGGGGGGAGCAATGAGCAGTTCTTC. It is translated as CASSPGGSNEQFF.

This clone has more than one count but fewer than ten. The chain is built from TRBV28 and TRBJ1-1; 7 bases match TRBD1. The CDR3 contains 15 residues. The ends lost 7 bases at V and 5 bases at J; junction bases unmatched: 13. Germline CDR1 is MDHEN and CDR2 is SYDVKM. The CDR3 protein is CASTFREGAGTEAFF. The CDR3 bases are TGTGCCAGCACTTTTCGGGAGGGGGCGGGTACTGAAGCTTTCTTT.

The V gene is TRBV28, the J gene TRBJ1-2; no reliable D call. V was clipped by 5 bases and J by 7 bases, with 17 bases between them. Germline CDR1 is MDHEN and CDR2 is SYDVKM. CDR3 length: 14 residues. In nucleotides, the CDR3 is TGTGCCAGCAGTACCCCACGTCAGGTGGCTGGCTACACCTTC. This sequence encodes CASSTPRQVAGYTF.

The count of this clone is one. The V and J genes are TRBV5-4 and TRBJ2-1, with D perhaps matching TRBD2 (5 bases). The CDR3 totals 15 residues. Trimming pared 4 bases from V and 7 bases from J, leaving 18 bases between. Germline values: CDR1 SGHNT, CDR2 YYREEE (reference sequence). The CDR3 nucleotides are TGTGCCAGCAGCCGGAGGAGGACCGACATGAATGAGCAGTTCTTC. Residues: CASSRRRTDMNEQFF.

This clone was seen only a few times. The rearrangement joins TRBV28 to TRBJ1-1; possible D gene TRBD1, 6 bases. With 5 bases removed from V and 1 base from J, the gap between germline ends came to 8 bases. Germline CDR1 MDHEN, CDR2 SYDVKM. There are 13 residues in the CDR3. CDR3 bases: TGTGCCAGCAGTCTACAGGGGAACACTGAAGCTTTCTTT. It translates to CASSLQGNTEAFF.

The chain employs TRBV15 and TRBJ2-7; TRBD2 might be the D (5 bases). The germline V and J ends were trimmed by 3 bases and 2 bases, with 8 bases remaining between them. Germline V gene lookup returns CDR1 LNHNV and CDR2 YYDKDF (reference sequence). This CDR3 has 13 residues. The CDR3 DNA follows: TGTGCCACCAGCAGGTGGGGAGCCTACGAGCAGTACTTC. Residues: CATSRWGAYEQYF.

V usage is TRBV2 and J usage is TRBJ2-4; 8 positions agree with TRBD1. V trimming: 2 bases; J trimming: 7 bases; junction bases outside the gene matches: 7. CDR1 and CDR2 from the germline V gene are SNHLY and FYNNEI. This CDR3 contains 15 residues. As DNA, the CDR3 is TGTGCCAGCAGTGAATTGATGGGACAGGCGAACATTCAGTACTTC. Amino acid sequence: CASSELMGQANIQYF.

The chain is built from TRBV6-1 and TRBJ2-7, with 10 bases identical to TRBD2. CDR3 length equals 16 residues. After removal of 4 bases from V and 2 bases from J, the junction contained 8 bases not matched to a gene. Germline-derived CDR1 and CDR2 are MNHNS and SASEGT. The CDR3 loop is CASSATSGTPAYEQYF. CDR3 sequence (DNA): TGTGCCAGCAGTGCCACTAGCGGGACACCTGCCTACGAGCAGTACTTC.

This sequence joins TRBV15 and TRBJ2-1, with 9 positions matching TRBD2. Trimming cost V 5 bases and J 3 bases; bases outside gene matches: 20. From germline, CDR1 is LNHNV and CDR2 YYDKDF (reference sequence). The CDR3 sequence is 20 residues long. CDR3 coding DNA: TGTGCCACCAGCGTCGCGCCCACCCTACCCCGGACTAGCGTCTACAATGAGCAGTTCTTC. Encoded protein: CATSVAPTLPRTSVYNEQFF.